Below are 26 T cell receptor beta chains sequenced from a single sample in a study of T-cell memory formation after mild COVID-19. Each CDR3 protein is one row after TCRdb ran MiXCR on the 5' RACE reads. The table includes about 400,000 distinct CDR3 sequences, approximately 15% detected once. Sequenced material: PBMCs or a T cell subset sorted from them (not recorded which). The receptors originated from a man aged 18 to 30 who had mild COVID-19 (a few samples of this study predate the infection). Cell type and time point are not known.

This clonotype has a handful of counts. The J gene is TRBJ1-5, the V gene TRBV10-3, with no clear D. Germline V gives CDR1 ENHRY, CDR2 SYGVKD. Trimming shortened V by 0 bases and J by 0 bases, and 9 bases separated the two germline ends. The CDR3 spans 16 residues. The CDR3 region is CAISESPGDSNQPQHF. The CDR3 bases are TGTGCCATCAGTGAGTCGCCAGGCGATAGCAATCAGCCCCAGCATTTT.

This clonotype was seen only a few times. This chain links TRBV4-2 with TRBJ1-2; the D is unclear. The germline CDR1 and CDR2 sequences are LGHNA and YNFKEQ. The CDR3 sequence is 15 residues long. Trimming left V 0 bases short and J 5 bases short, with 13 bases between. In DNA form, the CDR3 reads TGTGCCAGCAGCCAAGATCAAGCACCGATGTATGGCTACACCTTC. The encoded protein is CASSQDQAPMYGYTF.

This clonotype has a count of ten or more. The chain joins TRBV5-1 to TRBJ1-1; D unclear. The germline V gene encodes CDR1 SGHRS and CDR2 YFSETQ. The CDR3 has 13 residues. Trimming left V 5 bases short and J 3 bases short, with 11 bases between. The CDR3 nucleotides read TGCGCCAGCAGAAGCAGGAGGGACACTGAAGCTTTCTTT. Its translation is CASRSRRDTEAFF.

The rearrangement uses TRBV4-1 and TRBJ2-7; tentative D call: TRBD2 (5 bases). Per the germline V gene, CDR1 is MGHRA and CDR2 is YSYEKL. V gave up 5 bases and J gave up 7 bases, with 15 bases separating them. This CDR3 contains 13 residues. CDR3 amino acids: CASSESGVREQYF. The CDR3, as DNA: TGCGCCAGCAGCGAATCCGGGGTGAGAGAGCAGTACTTC.

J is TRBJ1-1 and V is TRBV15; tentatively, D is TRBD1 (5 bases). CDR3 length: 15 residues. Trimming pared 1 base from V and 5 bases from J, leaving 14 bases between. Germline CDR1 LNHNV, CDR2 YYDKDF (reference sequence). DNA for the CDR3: TGTGCCACCAGCAGAGTGCGAGGGGCTTGGACTGAAGCTTTCTTT. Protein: CATSRVRGAWTEAFF.

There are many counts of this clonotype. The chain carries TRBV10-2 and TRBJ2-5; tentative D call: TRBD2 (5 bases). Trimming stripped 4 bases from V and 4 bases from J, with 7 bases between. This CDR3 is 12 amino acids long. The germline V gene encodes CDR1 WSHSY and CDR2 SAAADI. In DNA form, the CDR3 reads TGCGCCAGCAGTGCCGGAGGAGAGACCCAGTACTTC. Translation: CASSAGGETQYF.

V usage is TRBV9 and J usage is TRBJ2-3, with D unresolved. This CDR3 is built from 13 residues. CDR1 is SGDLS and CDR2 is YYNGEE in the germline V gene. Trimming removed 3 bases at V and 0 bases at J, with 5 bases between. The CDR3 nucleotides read TGTGCCAGCAGCGCGGTGAGCACAGATACGCAGTATTTT. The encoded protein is CASSAVSTDTQYF.

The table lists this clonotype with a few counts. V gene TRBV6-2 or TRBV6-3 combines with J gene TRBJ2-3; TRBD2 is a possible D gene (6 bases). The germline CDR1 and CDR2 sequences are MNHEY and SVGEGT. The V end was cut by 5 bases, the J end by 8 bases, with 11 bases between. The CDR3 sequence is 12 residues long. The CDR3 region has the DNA TGTGCCAGCAGTCTTGTGGAGGGTACGCAGTATTTT. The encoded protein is CASSLVEGTQYF.

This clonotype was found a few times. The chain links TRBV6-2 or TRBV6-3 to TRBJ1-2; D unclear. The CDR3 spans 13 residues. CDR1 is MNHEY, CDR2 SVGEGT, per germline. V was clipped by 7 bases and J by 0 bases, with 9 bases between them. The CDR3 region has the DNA TGTGCCAGCAAGCCAGACACTAACTATGGCTACACCTTC. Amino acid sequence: CASKPDTNYGYTF.

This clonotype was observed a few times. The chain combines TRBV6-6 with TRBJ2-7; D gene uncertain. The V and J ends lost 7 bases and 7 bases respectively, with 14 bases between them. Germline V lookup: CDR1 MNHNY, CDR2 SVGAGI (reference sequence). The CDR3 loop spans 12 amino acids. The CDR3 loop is CASKAPVEEQYF. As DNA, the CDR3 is TGTGCCAGCAAAGCACCCGTAGAGGAGCAGTACTTC.

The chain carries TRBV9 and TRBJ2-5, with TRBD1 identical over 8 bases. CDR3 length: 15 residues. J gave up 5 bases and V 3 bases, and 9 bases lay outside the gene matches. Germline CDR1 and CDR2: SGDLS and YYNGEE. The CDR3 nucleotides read TGTGCCAGCAGCGCTAACGACAGGGGCTGGGAGACCCAGTACTTC. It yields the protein CASSANDRGWETQYF.

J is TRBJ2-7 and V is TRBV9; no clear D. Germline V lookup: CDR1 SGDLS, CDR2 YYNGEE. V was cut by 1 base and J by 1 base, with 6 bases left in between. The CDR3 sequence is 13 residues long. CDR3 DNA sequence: TGTGCCAGCAGCGTAAGGGCGTCCTACGAGCAGTACTTC. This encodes CASSVRASYEQYF.

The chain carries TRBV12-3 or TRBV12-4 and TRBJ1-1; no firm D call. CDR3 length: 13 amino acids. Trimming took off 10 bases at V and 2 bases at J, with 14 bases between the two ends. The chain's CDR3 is CAIADLGNTEAFF. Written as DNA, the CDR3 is TGTGCCATTGCGGACCTGGGCAACACTGAAGCTTTCTTT.

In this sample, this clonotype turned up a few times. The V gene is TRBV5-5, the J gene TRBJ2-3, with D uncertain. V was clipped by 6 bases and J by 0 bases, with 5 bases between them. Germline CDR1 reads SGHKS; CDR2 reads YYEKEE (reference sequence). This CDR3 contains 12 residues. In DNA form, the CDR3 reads TGTGCCAGCACCCCTAGCACAGATACGCAGTATTTT. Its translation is CASTPSTDTQYF.

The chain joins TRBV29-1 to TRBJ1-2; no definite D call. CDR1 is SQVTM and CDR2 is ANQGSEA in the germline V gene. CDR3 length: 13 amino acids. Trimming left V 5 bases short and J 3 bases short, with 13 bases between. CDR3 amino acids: CSVWKGGDYGYTF. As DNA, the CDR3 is TGCAGCGTTTGGAAGGGTGGGGACTATGGCTACACCTTC.

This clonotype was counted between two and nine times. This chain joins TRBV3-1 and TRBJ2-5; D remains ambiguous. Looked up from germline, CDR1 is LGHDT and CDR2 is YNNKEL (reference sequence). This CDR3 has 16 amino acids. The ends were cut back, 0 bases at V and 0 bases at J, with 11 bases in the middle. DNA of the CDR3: TGTGCCAGCAGCCAAGACCCCCTTAGCTACCAAGAGACCCAGTACTTC. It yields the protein CASSQDPLSYQETQYF.

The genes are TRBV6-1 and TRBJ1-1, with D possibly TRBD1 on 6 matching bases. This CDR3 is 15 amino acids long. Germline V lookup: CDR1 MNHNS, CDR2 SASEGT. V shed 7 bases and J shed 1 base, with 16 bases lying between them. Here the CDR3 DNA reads TGTGCCAGCACCGATTCGAAGACAGGGAACACTGAAGCTTTCTTT. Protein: CASTDSKTGNTEAFF.

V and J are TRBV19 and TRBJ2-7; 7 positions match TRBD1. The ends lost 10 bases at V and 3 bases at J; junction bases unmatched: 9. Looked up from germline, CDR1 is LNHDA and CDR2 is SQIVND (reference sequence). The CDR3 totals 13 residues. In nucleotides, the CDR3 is TGTGCCATCCAGACAGGGCTGGGCTACGAGCAGTACGTC. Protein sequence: CAIQTGLGYEQYV.

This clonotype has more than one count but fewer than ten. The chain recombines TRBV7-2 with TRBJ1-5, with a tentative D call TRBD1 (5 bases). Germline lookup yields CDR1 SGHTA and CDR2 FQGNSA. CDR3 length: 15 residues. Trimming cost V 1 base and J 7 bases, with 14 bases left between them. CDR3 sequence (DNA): TGTGCCAGCAGCTTAGTTGTGGCCAGGGAACAGCCCCAGCATTTT. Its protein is CASSLVVAREQPQHF.

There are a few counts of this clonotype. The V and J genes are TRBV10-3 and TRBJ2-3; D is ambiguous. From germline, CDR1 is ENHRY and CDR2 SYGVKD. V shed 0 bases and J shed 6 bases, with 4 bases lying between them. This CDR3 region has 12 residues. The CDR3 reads CAISESWDTQYF. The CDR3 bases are TGTGCCATCAGTGAGTCATGGGATACGCAGTATTTT.

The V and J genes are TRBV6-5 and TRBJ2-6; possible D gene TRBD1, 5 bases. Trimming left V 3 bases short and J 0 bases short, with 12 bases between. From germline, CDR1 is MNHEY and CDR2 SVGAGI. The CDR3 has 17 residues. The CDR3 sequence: CASSYWLGASGANVLTF. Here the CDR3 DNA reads TGTGCCAGCAGTTATTGGCTTGGGGCCTCTGGGGCCAACGTCCTGACTTTC.

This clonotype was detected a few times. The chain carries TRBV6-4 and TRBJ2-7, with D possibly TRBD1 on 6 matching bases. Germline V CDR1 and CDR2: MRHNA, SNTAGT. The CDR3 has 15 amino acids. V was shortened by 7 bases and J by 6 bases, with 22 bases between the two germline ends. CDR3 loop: CASTLGAGETCEQYV. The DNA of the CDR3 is TGTGCCAGCACCCTGGGGGCAGGGGAAACGTGCGAGCAGTACGTC.

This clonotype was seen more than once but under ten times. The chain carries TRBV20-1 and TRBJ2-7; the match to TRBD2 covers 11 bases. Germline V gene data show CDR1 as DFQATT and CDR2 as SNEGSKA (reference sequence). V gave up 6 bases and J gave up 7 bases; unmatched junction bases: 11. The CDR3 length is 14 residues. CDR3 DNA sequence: TGCAGTGCCAGGGAACTAGCGGGGGCCGGGGAGCAGTACTTC. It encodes CSARELAGAGEQYF.

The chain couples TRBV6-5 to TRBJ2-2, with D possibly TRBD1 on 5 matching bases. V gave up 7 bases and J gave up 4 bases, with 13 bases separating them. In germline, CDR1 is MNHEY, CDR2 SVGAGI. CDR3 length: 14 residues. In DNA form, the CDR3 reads TGTGCCAGCACCCCAGGGCGCACCACCGGGGAGCTGTTTTTT. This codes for CASTPGRTTGELFF.

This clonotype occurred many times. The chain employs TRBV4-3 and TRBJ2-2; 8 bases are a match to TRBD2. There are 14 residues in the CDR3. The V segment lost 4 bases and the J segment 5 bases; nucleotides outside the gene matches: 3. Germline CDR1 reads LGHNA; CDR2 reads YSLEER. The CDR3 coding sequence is TGCGCCAGCAGCCCTTCGGGGGGGACCGGGGAGCTGTTTTTT. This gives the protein CASSPSGGTGELFF.

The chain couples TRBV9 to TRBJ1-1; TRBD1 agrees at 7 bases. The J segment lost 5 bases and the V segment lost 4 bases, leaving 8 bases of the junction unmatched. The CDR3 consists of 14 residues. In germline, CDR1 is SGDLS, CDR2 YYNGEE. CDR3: CASSQLTGDTEAFF. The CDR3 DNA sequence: TGTGCCAGCAGCCAACTTACAGGGGATACTGAAGCTTTCTTT.